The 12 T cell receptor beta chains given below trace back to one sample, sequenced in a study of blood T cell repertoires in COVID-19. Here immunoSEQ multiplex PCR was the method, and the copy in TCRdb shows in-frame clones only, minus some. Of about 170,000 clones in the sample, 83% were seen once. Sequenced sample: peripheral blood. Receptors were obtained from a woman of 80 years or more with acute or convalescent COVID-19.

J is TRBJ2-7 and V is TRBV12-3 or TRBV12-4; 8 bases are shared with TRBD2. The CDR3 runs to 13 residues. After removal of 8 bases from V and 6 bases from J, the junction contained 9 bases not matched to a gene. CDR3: CASGRTSLREQYF. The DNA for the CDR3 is TGTGCCAGCGGAAGGACTAGCCTCCGCGAGCAGTACTTC.

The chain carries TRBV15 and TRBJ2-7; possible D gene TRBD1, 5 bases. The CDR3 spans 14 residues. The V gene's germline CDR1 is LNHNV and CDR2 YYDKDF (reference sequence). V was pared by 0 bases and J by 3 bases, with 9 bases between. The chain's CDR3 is CATSRDQGSYEQYF. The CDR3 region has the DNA TGTGCCACCAGCAGAGATCAGGGAAGCTACGAGCAGTACTTC.

CDR3 residues: CSAFGAVAYGYTF. CDR3 bases: TGCAGCGCCTTTGGGGCGGTCGCCTATGGCTACACCTTC. J is TRBJ1-2 and V is TRBV29-1; TRBD1 might be the D (5 bases). Looked up from germline, CDR1 is SQVTM and CDR2 is ANQGSEA. This CDR3 region has 13 residues. V lost 7 bases, J lost 4 bases, and 16 bases lay in between.

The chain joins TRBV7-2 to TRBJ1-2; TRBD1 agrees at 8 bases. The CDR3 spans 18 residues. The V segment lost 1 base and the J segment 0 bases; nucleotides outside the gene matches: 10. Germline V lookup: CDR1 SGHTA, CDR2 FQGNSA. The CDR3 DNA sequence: TGTGCCAGCAGCTTAGTGGCAGGGACAGGCCCCGCTAACTATGGCTACACCTTC. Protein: CASSLVAGTGPANYGYTF.

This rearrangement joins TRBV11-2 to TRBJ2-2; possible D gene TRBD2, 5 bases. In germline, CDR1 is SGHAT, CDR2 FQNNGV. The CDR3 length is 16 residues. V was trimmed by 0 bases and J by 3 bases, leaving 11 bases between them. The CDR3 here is CASSLEASLDTGELFF. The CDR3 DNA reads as TGTGCCAGCAGCTTAGAGGCTAGCTTGGACACCGGGGAGCTGTTTTTT.

The CDR3: CASSLRDSLSGNTIYF. The CDR3 region has the DNA TGCGCCAGCAGCCTGAGGGACAGCCTCTCTGGAAACACCATATATTTT. The chain uses TRBV5-1 and TRBJ1-3; 7 nucleotides align to TRBD1. Trimming at V came to 4 bases and at J to 0 bases, leaving 7 bases not matched to a gene. This CDR3 comprises 16 residues. From germline, CDR1 is SGHRS and CDR2 YFSETQ.

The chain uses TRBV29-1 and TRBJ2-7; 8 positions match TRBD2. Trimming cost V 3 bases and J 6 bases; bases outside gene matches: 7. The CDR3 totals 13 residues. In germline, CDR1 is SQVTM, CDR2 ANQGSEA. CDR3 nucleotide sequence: TGCAGCGTTGAGTTATCGGGAGGGCGCGAGCAGTACTTC. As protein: CSVELSGGREQYF.

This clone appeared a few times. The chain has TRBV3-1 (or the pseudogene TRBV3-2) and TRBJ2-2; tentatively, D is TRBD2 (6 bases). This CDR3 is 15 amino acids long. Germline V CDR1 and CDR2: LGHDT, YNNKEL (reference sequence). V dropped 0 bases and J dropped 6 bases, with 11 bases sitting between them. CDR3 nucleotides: TGTGCCAGCAGCCAAGATGAGCCGGGGGCCGGGGAGCTGTTTTTT. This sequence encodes CASSQDEPGAGELFF.

DNA of the CDR3: TGTGCCAGCAGCCAAGCGGGCCGACAGACCGGGGAGACCCAGTACTTC. Translated, it gives CASSQAGRQTGETQYF. The chain employs TRBV4-2 and TRBJ2-5; D possibly corresponds to TRBD1 (5 bases). The CDR3 has 16 residues. Germline V lookup: CDR1 LGHNA, CDR2 YNFKEQ. The V gene lost 1 base and the J gene lost 5 bases, with 17 bases spanning the gap.

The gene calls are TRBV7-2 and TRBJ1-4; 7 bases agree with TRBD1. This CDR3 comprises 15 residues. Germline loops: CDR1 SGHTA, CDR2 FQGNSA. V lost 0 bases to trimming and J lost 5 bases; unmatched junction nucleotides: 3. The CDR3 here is CASSLAGQQNEKLFF. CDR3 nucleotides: TGTGCCAGCAGCTTAGCGGGACAGCAGAATGAAAAACTGTTTTTT.

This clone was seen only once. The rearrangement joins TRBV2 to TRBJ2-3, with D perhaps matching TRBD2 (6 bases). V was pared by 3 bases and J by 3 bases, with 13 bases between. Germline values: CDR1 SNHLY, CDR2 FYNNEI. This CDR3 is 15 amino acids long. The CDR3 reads CASSERREKTDTQYF. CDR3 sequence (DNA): TGTGCCAGCAGTGAGCGACGGGAGAAAACAGATACGCAGTATTTT. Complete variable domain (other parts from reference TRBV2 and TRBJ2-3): EPEVTQTPSHQVTQMGQEVILRCVPISNHLYFYWYRQILGQKVEFLVSFYNNEISEKSEIFDDQFSVERPDGSNFTLKIRSTKLEDSAMYFCASSERREKTDTQYFGPGTRLTVL.

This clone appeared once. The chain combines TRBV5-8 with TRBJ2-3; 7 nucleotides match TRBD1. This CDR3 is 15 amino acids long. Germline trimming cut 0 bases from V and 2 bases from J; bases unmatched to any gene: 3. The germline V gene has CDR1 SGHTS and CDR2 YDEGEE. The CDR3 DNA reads TGTGCCAGCAGCTTGGAGCAGGGGGTCACAGATACGCAGTATTTT. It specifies CASSLEQGVTDTQYF. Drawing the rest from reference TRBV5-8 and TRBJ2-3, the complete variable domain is EAGVTQSPTHLIKTRGQQATLRCSPISGHTSVYWYQQALGLGLQFLLWYDEGEERNRGNFPPRFSGRQFPNYSSELNVNALELEDSALYLCASSLEQGVTDTQYFGPGTRLTVL.